This TCR beta chain was documented in a study of cytomegalovirus exposure and HLA in healthy donors. Whole-study results and caveats: Productive status was seen about 87% or about 30% of the time for most TCR beta V segments in an earlier analysis. One later analysis reportedly identified an Asian-associated ancestry cluster that showed fewer N-insertions than the approximately 700-donor mean.

This clone was found once. Its antigen is unknown. Germline assignment: CDR1 SGHRS and CDR2 YFSETQ. The length of the CDR3 is 15 residues. The trim removed 4 bases at V and 7 bases at J, leaving 9 bases unmatched. PCR employed 60 Vbeta and 13 Jbeta primers. Original processing notes: Later, an analysis found 75 million to 90 million unique TCR beta chains, and 9.5 million to 12 million of these were shared. Generated by immunoSEQ multiplex PCR, the TCRdb table keeps only in-frame clones and is missing some. V and J calls and clone size are those listed in that table; D and trimming were worked out from the DNA. The sample yields about 120,000 clones, about 70% seen once. This donor's file did not include a recorded CMV serostatus.

This chain links TRBV5-1 with TRBJ2-1; 9 nucleotides agree with TRBD1. Sequenced: PBMCs. The TCR comes from a human donor in good health. CDR3 in DNA: TGCGCCAGCAGCCCGGCGGGGACAGGGAGAAATGAGCAGTTCTTC. This codes for CASSPAGTGRNEQFF.